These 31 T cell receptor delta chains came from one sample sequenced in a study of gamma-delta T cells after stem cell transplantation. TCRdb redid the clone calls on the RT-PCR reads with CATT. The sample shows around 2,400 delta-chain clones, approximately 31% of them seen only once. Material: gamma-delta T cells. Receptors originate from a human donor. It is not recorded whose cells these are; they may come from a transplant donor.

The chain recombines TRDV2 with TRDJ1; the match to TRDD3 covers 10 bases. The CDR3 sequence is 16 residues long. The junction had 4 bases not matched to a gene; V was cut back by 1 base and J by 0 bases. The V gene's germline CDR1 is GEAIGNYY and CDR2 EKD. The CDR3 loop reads CACDTLGDTYTDKLIF. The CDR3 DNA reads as TGTGCCTGTGACACTTTGGGGGATACATACACCGATAAACTCATCTTT.

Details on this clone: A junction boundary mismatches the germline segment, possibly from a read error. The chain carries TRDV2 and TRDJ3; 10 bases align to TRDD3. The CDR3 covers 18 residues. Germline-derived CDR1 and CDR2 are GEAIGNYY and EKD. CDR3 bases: TGTGCCTGTGACACCGGGGGATACGGCTCCTGGGACACCCGACGGATGTTTTTC. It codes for CACDTGGYGSWDTRRMFF.

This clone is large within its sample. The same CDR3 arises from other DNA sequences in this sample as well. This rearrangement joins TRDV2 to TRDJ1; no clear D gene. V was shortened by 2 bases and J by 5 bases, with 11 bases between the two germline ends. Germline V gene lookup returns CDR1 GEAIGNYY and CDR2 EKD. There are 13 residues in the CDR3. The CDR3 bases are TGTGCCTGTGACATGGTAGGGAGGGATAAACTCATCTTT. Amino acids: CACDMVGRDKLIF.

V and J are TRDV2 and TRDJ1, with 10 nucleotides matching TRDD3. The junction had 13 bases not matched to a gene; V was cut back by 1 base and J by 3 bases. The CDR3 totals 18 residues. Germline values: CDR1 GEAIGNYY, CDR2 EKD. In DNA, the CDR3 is TGTGCCTGTGACACACTGGGGGATTCGCTGGGTCAAGCCGATAAACTCATCTTT. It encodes CACDTLGDSLGQADKLIF.

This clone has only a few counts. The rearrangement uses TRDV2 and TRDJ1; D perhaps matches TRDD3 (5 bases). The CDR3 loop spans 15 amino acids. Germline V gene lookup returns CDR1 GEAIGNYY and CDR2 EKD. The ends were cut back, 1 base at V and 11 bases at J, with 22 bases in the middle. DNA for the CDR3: TGTGCCTGTGACACTGTAACCGTCAGGGGAGGGCATCTCATCTTT. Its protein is CACDTVTVRGGHLIF.

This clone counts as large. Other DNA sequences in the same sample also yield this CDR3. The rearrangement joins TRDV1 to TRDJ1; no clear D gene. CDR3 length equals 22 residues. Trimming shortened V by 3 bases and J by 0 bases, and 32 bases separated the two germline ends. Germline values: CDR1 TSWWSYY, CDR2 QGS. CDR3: CALGDLRLVWFDTPDYTDKLIF. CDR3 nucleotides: TGTGCTCTTGGGGACTTACGGCTGGTTTGGTTTGACACTCCCGACTACACCGATAAACTCATCTTT.

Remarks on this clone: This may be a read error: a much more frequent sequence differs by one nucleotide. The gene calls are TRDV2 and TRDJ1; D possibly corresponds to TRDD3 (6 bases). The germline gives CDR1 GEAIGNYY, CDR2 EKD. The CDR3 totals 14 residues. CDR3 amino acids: CACDTVGAVDKHIF. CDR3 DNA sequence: TGTGCCTGTGACACTGTGGGGGCCGTCGATAAACACATCTTT.

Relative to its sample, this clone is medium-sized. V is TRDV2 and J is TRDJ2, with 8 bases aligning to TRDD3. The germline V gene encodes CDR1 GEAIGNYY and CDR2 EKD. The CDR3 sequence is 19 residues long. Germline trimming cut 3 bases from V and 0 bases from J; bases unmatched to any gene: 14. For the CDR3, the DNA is TGTGCCTGTGACGACCTCGGGGTGGGGGATGTTTCTTTGACAGCACAACTCTTCTTT. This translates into CACDDLGVGDVSLTAQLFF.

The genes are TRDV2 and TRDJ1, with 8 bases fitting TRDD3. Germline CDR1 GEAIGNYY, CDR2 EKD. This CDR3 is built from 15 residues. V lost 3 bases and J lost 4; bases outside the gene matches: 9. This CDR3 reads CACDVLGAQCDKLIF. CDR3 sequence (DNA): TGTGCCTGTGACGTACTGGGGGCTCAATGCGATAAACTCATCTTT.

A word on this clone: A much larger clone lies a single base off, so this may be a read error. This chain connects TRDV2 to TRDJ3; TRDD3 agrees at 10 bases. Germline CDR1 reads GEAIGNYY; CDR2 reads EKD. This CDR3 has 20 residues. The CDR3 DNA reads TGTGCCTGTGACACGAACTGGGGGATGACTAGCTCCTGTGACACCCGACAGATGTTTTTC. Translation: CACDTNWGMTSSCDTRQMFF.

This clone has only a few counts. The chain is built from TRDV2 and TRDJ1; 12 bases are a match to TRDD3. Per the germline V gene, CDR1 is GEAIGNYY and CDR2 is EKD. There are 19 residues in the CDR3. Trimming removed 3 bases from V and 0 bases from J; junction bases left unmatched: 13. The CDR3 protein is CACDPLTGGYRENTDKLIF. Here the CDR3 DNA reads TGTGCCTGTGACCCTCTTACTGGGGGATACAGGGAGAACACCGATAAACTCATCTTT.

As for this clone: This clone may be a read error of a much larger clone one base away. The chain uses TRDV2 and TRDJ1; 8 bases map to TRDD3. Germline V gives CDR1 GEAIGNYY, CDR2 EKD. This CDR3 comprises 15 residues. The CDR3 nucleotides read TGTGCCTGTGACTCACTGGGGGGCCACACCGATAACCTCATCTTT. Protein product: CACDSLGGHTDNLIF.

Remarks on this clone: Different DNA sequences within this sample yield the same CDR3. DNA for the CDR3: TGTGCCTGTGACACCGTTGCCTCCCCCCTAGGTCTGGGTGATACATCCGCACAACTCTTCTTT. It is translated as CACDTVASPLGLGDTSAQLFF. The chain recombines TRDV2 with TRDJ2, with D maybe TRDD3 (5 bases). Deletions cut 0 bases from V and 8 bases from J, with 33 bases between. Germline V gene lookup returns CDR1 GEAIGNYY and CDR2 EKD. CDR3 length: 21 residues.

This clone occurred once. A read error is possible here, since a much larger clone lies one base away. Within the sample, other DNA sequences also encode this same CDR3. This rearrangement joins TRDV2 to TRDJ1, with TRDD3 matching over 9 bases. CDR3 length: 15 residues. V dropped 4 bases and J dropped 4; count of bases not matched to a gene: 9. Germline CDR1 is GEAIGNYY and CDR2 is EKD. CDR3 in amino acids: CACDAVTGGRDKLIF. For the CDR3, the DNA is TGTGCCTGTGATGCGGTCACTGGGGGACGCGATAAACTCATCTTT.

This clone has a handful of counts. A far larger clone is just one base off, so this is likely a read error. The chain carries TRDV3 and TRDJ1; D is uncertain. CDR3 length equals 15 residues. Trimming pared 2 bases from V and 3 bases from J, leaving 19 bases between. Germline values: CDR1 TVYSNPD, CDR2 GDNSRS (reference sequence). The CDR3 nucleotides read TGTGCCTTTGAGGCCCCTATATCCCACGCCGATAAACTCATCTTT. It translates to CAFEAPISHADKLIF.

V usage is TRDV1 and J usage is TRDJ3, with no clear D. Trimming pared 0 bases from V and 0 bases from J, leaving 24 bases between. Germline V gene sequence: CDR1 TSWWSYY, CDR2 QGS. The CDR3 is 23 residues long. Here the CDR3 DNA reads TGTGCTCTTGGGGAACTAGGAACACCCGAACTAGTACTCCCCTCCTGGGACACCCGACAGATGTTTTTC. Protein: CALGELGTPELVLPSWDTRQMFF.

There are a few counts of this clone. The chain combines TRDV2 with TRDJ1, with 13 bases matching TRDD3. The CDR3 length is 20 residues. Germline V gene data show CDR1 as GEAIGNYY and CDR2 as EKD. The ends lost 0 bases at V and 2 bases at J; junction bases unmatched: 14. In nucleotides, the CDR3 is TGTGCCTGTGACACCGTCGTACTGGGGGATACGGGGATTCGGACCGATAAACTCATCTTT. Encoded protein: CACDTVVLGDTGIRTDKLIF.

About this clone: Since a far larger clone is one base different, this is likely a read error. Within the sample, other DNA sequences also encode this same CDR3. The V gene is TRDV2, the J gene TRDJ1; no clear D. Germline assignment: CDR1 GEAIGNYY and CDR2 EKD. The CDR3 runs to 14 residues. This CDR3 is CACDTVSNTDKLIF. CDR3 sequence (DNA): TGTGCCTGTGACACCGTAAGTAACACCGATAAGCTCATCTTT.

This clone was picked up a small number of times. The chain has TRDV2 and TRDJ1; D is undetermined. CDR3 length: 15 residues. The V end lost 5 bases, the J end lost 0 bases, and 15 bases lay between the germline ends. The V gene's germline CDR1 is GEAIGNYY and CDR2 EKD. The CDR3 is CACVGLEGYTDKLIF. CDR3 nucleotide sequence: TGTGCCTGTGTGGGACTAGAGGGGTACACCGATAAACTCATCTTT.

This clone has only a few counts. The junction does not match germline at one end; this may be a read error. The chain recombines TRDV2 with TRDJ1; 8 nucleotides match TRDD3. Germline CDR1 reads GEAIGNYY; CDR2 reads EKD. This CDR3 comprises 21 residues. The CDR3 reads CACDTVLRGIEVPSNTDKPIF. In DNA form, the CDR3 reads TGTGCCTGTGACACGGTCCTACGGGGGATAGAGGTCCCGTCAAACACCGATAAACCCATCTTT.

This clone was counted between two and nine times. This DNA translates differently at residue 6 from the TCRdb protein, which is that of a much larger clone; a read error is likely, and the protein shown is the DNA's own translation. The CDR3 sequence: CACDTMGAPGKGTDKLIF. DNA for the CDR3: TGTGCCTGTGACACCATGGGGGCTCCCGGGAAGGGCACCGATAAACTCATCTTT. This chain joins TRDV2 and TRDJ1; a weak D match, TRDD3 (6 bases). Deletions cut 0 bases from V and 1 base from J, with 20 bases between. CDR1 GEAIGNYY and CDR2 EKD come from the germline V gene. The CDR3 covers 18 residues.

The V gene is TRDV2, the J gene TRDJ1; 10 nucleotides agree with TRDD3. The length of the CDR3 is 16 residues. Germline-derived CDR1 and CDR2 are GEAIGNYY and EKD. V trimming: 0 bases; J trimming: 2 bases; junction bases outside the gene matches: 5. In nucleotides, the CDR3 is TGTGCCTGTGACACCCTTAGACTGGGGGATACCGATAAACTCATCTTT. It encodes CACDTLRLGDTDKLIF.

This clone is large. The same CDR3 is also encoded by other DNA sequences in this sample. The CDR3 here is CACDTVGFTDKLIF. The DNA for the CDR3 is TGTGCCTGTGACACCGTTGGGTTCACCGATAAACTCATCTTT. The rearrangement links TRDV2 to TRDJ1; D is uncertain. Germline V gene lookup returns CDR1 GEAIGNYY and CDR2 EKD. Between the trimmed V and J ends, which lost 0 bases and 1 base, there was a span of 8 bases. The CDR3 contains 14 residues.

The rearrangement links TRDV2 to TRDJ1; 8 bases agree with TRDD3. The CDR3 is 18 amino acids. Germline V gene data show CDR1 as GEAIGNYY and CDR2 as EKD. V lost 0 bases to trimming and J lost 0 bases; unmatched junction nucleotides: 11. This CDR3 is CACDTLGILDQYTDKLIF. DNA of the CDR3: TGTGCCTGTGACACCCTGGGGATACTGGATCAGTACACCGATAAACTCATCTTT.

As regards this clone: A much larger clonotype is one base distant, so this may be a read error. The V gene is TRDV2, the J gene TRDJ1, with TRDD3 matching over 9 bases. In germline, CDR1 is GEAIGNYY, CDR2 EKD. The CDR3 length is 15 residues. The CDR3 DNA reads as TGTGCCTGTGACGGACTGGGGGAAGCCACCGATAACCTCATCTTT. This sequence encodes CACDGLGEATDNLIF.

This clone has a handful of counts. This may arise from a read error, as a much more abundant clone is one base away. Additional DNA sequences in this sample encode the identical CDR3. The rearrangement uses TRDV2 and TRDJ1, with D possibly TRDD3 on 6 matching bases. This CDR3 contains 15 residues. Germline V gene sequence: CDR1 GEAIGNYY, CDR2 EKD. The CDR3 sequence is CACDTVGAYTDKLIF. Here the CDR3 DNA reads TGTGCCTGTGACACCGTGGGGGCCTACACCGACAAACTCATCTTT.

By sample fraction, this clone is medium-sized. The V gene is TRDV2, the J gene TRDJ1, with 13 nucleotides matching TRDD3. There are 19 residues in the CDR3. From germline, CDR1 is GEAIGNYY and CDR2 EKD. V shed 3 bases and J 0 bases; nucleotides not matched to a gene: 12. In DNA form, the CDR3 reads TGTGCCTGTGACCCAGTACTGGGGGATACGCCTTTGTACACCGATAAACTCATCTTT. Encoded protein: CACDPVLGDTPLYTDKLIF.

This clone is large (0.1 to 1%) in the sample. In DNA form, the CDR3 reads TGTGCCTGTGATGGGGTACTGGGGGATACGCGTTACACCGATAAACTCATCTTT. As protein: CACDGVLGDTRYTDKLIF. V is TRDV2 and J is TRDJ1, with 13 bases lining up with TRDD3. Germline lookup yields CDR1 GEAIGNYY and CDR2 EKD. J gave up 0 bases and V 4 bases, and 10 bases lay outside the gene matches. CDR3 size: 18 residues.

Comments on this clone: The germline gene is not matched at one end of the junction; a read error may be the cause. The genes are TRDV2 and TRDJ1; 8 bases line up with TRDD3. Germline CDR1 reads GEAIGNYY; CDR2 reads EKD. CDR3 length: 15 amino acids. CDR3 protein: CACDTVGYGSDNLIF. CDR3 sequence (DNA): TGTGCCTGTGACACGGTGGGATACGGGTCCGATAACCTCATCTTT.

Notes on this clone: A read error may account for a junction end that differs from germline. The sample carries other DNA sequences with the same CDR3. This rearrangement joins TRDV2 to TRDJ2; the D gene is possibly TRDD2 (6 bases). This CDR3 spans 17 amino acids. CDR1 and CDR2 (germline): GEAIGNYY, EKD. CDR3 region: CACDSKWGPTLTAQLFF. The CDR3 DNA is TGTGCCTGTGACTCAAAGTGGGGTCCTACTTTGACCGCACAACTCTTCTTT.

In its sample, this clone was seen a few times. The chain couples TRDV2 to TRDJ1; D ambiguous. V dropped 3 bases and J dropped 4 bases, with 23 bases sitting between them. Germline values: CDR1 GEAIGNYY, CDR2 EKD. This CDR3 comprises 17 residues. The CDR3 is CACDSITPGSAGDKLIF. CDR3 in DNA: TGTGCCTGTGACTCCATTACCCCCGGTTCTGCAGGCGATAAACTCATCTTT.